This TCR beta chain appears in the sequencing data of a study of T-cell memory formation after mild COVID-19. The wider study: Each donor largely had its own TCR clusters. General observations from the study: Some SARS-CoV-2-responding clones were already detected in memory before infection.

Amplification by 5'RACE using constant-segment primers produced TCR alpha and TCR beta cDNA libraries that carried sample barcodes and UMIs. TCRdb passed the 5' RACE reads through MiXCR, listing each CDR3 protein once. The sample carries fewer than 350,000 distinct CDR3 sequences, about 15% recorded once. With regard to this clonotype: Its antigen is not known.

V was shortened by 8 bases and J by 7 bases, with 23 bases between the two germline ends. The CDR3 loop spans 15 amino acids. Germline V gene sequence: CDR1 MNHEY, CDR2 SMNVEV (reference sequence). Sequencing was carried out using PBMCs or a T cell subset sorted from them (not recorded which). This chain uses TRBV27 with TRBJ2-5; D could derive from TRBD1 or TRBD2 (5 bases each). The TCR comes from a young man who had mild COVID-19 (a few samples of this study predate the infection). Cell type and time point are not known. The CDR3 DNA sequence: TGTGCCAGCGGCCTTACCCTCGGGGCCGGTTGGACCCAGTACTTC. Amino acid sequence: CASGLTLGAGWTQYF.